This entry lists 14 T cell receptor beta chains sequenced from one sample in a study of cytomegalovirus exposure and HLA in healthy donors. The assay was immunoSEQ multiplex PCR, and TCRdb's table has in-frame clones only and misses some. The sample shows approximately 70,000 clones, approximately 94% of them seen only once. Sequencing was carried out using PBMCs. These receptors all come from a woman aged 18-30 years in good health and CMV-seronegative.

The genes are TRBV7-2 and TRBJ2-5; D not resolved. The V and J ends lost 2 bases and 3 bases respectively, with 10 bases between them. CDR3 length equals 14 residues. The germline CDR1 and CDR2 sequences are SGHTA and FQGNSA. CDR3 nucleotides: TGTGCCAGCAGCTTACATCTCCGAGAAGAGACCCAGTACTTC. Its protein is CASSLHLREETQYF. The variable domain in full, completed from reference TRBV7-2 and TRBJ2-5, reads GAGVSQSPSNKVTEKGKDVELRCDPISGHTALYWYRQSLGQGLEFLIYFQGNSAPDKSGLPSDRFSAERTGGSVSTLTIQRTQQEDSAVYLCASSLHLREETQYFGPGTRLLVL.

The chain is built from TRBV5-1 and TRBJ2-5; 8 bases are shared with TRBD1. The CDR3 covers 15 residues. V lost 2 bases, J lost 3 bases, and 6 bases stayed unmatched. The germline V gene has CDR1 SGHRS and CDR2 YFSETQ. The CDR3 nucleotides are TGCGCCAGCAGCTTATACCCACAGGGGGAAGAGACCCAGTACTTC. Translating it yields CASSLYPQGEETQYF.

The chain carries TRBV27 and TRBJ1-5; D is perhaps TRBD1 (6 bases). Trimming left V 5 bases short and J 1 base short, with 9 bases between. The CDR3 contains 14 residues. Germline V gives CDR1 MNHEY, CDR2 SMNVEV (reference sequence). The CDR3 here is CASSDRLSNQPQHF. The CDR3 DNA reads TGTGCCAGCAGTGACAGGTTAAGCAATCAGCCCCAGCATTTT.

The rearrangement uses TRBV7-9 and TRBJ2-7; a possible D gene is TRBD1 (6 bases). From germline, CDR1 is SEHNR and CDR2 FQNEAQ (reference sequence). This CDR3 region has 14 residues. The V gene lost 5 bases and the J gene lost 0 bases, with 11 bases spanning the gap. The CDR3, as DNA: TGTGCCAGCAGCAACGACAGGAGCTCCTACGAGCAGTACTTC. Its protein is CASSNDRSSYEQYF.

The V gene is TRBV28, the J gene TRBJ2-2; the D gene is possibly TRBD2 (7 bases). The CDR3 runs to 18 residues. V lost 5 bases and J lost 1, with 20 bases in between. CDR1 and CDR2 (germline): MDHEN, SYDVKM. The CDR3 bases are TGTGCCAGCAGTAACCGGGTAAGTAGGGGGGGGAACACCGGGGAGCTGTTTTTT. Translating gives CASSNRVSRGGNTGELFF.

Here the CDR3 DNA reads TGTGCCATTAAGCGGGGGGGTGTACAAGAGACCCAGTACTTC. It codes for CAIKRGGVQETQYF. The V gene is TRBV15, the J gene TRBJ2-5, with 10 nucleotides matching TRBD2. Germline V gene lookup returns CDR1 LNHNV and CDR2 YYDKDF (reference sequence). Unmatched junction bases numbered 7, after V lost 10 bases and J lost 2 bases. The CDR3 has 14 residues.

The CDR3 region has the DNA TGTGCCAGCAGCTTAGCAGGGCCGAACACTGAAGCTTTCTTT. Its translation is CASSLAGPNTEAFF. This chain connects TRBV11-2 to TRBJ1-1; possibly TRBD1 for D (5 bases). The V end lost 1 base, the J end lost 1 base, and 7 bases lay between the germline ends. The germline CDR1 and CDR2 sequences are SGHAT and FQNNGV. The CDR3 covers 14 residues. Filled out from reference TRBV11-2 and TRBJ1-1, the complete variable domain reads EAGVAQSPRYKIIEKRQSVAFWCNPISGHATLYWYQQILGQGPKLLIQFQNNGVVDDSQLPKDRFSAERLKGVDSTLKIQPAKLEDSAVYLCASSLAGPNTEAFFGQGTRLTVV.

This chain joins TRBV11-2 and TRBJ2-1; 7 bases line up with TRBD1. CDR3 length: 16 amino acids. Germline assignment: CDR1 SGHAT and CDR2 FQNNGV. With 3 bases clipped from V and 4 bases from J, the junction kept 9 bases outside the gene matches. The CDR3 region is CASSLKPDRSYNEQFF. As DNA, the CDR3 is TGTGCCAGCAGCTTGAAGCCGGACAGGTCATACAATGAGCAGTTCTTC.

This chain connects TRBV19 to TRBJ1-5, with 9 nucleotides matching TRBD1. V lost 2 bases, J lost 0 bases, and 11 bases stayed unmatched. Germline V CDR1 and CDR2: LNHDA, SQIVND (reference sequence). There are 19 residues in the CDR3. CDR3 in DNA: TGTGCCAGTAGTATAAGGGGGAGACAGGGGGGTTATAGCAATCAGCCCCAGCATTTT. Translating gives CASSIRGRQGGYSNQPQHF.

The rearrangement links TRBV6-5 to TRBJ2-5; 8 nucleotides line up with TRBD1. The CDR3 is made up of 13 amino acids. Germline V gene lookup returns CDR1 MNHEY and CDR2 SVGAGI. V shed 4 bases, J shed 3 bases, and the junction held 1 base outside the gene matches. CDR3 DNA sequence: TGTGCCAGCAGTTTGACAGGGGAAGAGACCCAGTACTTC. It encodes CASSLTGEETQYF.

This chain joins TRBV18 and TRBJ2-3; 10 bases line up with TRBD2. Trimming took 6 bases from V and 5 from J; bases not matched to a gene: 8. Germline CDR1 and CDR2: KGHSH and LQKENI. This CDR3 is 15 amino acids long. CDR3 nucleotides: TGTGCCAGCTCCAACCAGCGGGAGGGACGAGATACGCAGTATTTT. Amino acids: CASSNQREGRDTQYF.

The V gene is TRBV7-9, the J gene TRBJ1-1; D perhaps matches TRBD1 (6 bases). The CDR3 runs 16 residues. Per germline, CDR1 SEHNR and CDR2 FQNEAQ (reference sequence). The germline V and J ends were trimmed by 2 bases and 1 base, with 14 bases remaining between them. The DNA for the CDR3 is TGTGCCAGCAGCTTACTGTTACAACAGGGGAACACTGAAGCTTTCTTT. It encodes CASSLLLQQGNTEAFF.

The rearrangement joins TRBV4-3 to TRBJ1-1; D call uncertain. V gave up 0 bases and J gave up 1 base, with 3 bases separating them. CDR3 size: 13 residues. Germline-derived CDR1 and CDR2 are LGHNA and YSLEER. The chain's CDR3 is CASSQDRNTEAFF. For the CDR3, the DNA is TGCGCCAGCAGCCAAGATAGGAACACTGAAGCTTTCTTT.

V and J are TRBV4-3 and TRBJ1-2, with D perhaps matching TRBD1 (5 bases). Trimming left V 0 bases short and J 8 bases short, with 10 bases between. The germline CDR1 and CDR2 sequences are LGHNA and YSLEER. The CDR3 extends over 13 amino acids. The CDR3 nucleotides are TGCGCCAGCAGCCAAGACAGGGCGGGAGGCTACACCTTC. This encodes CASSQDRAGGYTF.